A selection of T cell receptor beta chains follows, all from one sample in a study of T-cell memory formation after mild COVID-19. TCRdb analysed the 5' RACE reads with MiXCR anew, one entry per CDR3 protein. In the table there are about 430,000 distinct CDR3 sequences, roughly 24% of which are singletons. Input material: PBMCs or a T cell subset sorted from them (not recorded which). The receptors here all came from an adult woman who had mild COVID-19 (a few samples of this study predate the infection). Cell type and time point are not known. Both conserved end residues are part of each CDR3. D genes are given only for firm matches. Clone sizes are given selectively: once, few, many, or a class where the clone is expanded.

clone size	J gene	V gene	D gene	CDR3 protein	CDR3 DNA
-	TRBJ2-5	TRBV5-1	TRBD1	CASSYRDRGPIQYF	TGCGCCAGCAGCTACCGGGACAGGGGGCCAATCCAGTACTTC
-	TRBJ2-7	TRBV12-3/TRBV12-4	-	CASSFEYEQYF	TGTGCCAGCAGTTTCGAGTACGAGCAGTACTTC
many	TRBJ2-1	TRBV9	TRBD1	CASSPRTGNNEQFF	TGTGCCAGCAGCCCCCGGACAGGGAACAATGAGCAGTTCTTC
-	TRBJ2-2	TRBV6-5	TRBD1	CASSSLGQGYTGELFF	TGTGCCAGCAGTTCCCTCGGACAGGGTTACACCGGGGAGCTGTTTTTT
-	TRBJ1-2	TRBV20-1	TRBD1	CSASLGGQGAEGYTF	TGCAGTGCTTCCCTTGGGGGACAGGGGGCGGAAGGCTACACCTTC
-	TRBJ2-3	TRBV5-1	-	CASSDSRVSTDTQYF	TGCGCCAGCAGCGACAGTCGGGTTAGCACAGATACGCAGTATTTT
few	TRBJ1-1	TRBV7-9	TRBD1	CASSSSGGGRTEAFF	TGTGCCAGCAGCTCCTCAGGGGGCGGAAGAACTGAAGCTTTCTTT
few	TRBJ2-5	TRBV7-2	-	CASRAGLQETQYF	TGTGCCAGCCGAGCCGGGCTACAAGAGACCCAGTACTTC
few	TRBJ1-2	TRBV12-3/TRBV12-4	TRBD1	CASSFMTGAPYGYTF	TGTGCCAGCAGTTTCATGACAGGGGCCCCCTATGGCTACACCTTC
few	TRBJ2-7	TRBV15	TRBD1	CATSREGTGLHEQYF	TGTGCCACCAGCAGAGAAGGGACAGGGTTACACGAGCAGTACTTC
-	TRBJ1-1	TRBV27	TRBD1	CASSRDRGISMNTEAFF	TGTGCCAGCAGTCGGGACAGGGGGATTTCGATGAACACTGAAGCTTTCTTT
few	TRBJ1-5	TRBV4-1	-	CASSQGRYQPQHF	TGCGCCAGCAGCCAAGGCCGCTATCAGCCCCAGCATTTT
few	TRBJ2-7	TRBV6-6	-	CASSYGVEQYF	TGTGCCAGCAGTTATGGGGTCGAGCAGTACTTC
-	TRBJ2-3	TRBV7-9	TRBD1	CASSFGTGLGTDTQYF	TGTGCCAGCAGCTTTGGGACAGGTCTGGGCACAGATACGCAGTATTTT
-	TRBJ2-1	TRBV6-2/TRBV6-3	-	CASSYSGAHNEQFF	TGTGCCAGCAGTTACTCAGGGGCCCACAATGAGCAGTTCTTC
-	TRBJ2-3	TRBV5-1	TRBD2	CASSLSPRSGGSTDTQYF	TGCGCCAGCAGCTTGTCTCCTCGGAGCGGGGGAAGCACAGATACGCAGTATTTT
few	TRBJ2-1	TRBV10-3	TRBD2	CAISSGTSGVSYNEQFF	TGTGCCATCAGTAGCGGGACTAGCGGTGTCTCCTACAATGAGCAGTTCTTC
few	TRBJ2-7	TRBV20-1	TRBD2	CSAPGIAGPAGEQYF	TGCAGTGCACCAGGGATAGCGGGACCCGCCGGGGAGCAGTACTTC
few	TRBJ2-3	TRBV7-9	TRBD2	CASSYPPSGGPDTQYF	TGTGCCAGCAGCTACCCCCCTTCGGGAGGGCCAGATACGCAGTATTTT
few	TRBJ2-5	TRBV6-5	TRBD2	CASKGLAASQETQYF	TGTGCCAGCAAAGGACTAGCGGCCTCACAAGAGACCCAGTACTTC
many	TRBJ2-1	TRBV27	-	CASSFIYGEQFF	TGTGCCAGCAGTTTTATTTACGGTGAGCAGTTCTTC
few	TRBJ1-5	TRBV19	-	CASSIQGSNQPQHF	TGTGCCAGTAGTATACAGGGGAGCAATCAGCCCCAGCATTTT
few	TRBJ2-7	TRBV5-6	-	CASSLGDTEQYF	TGTGCCAGCAGCTTGGGGGACACCGAGCAGTACTTC
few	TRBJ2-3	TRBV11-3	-	CASSLGAPDTQYF	TGTGCCAGCAGCTTAGGTGCGCCGGATACGCAGTATTTT
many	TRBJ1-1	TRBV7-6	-	CASSSQGLTEAFF	TGTGCCAGCAGCTCCCAGGGGCTCACTGAAGCTTTCTTT
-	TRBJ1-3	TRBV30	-	CARSGISGNTIYF	TGTGCCCGGAGCGGGATTTCTGGAAACACCATATATTTT
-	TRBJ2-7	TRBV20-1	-	CSARDTSSYEQYF	TGCAGTGCACGAGACACGAGCTCCTACGAGCAGTACTTC
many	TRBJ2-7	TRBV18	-	CASSPSLGNEQYF	TGTGCCAGCTCACCCTCGCTAGGTAACGAGCAGTACTTC
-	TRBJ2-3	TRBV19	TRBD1	CARNYRGLWTDTQYF	TGTGCCAGAAATTACAGGGGGCTGTGGACAGATACGCAGTATTTT
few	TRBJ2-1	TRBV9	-	CASSPRLGDNEQFF	TGTGCCAGCAGCCCCCGGCTAGGGGACAATGAGCAGTTCTTC
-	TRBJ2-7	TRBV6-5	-	CASSYLPGGEQYF	TGTGCCAGCAGTTACTTGCCCGGAGGCGAGCAGTACTTC
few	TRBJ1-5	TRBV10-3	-	CAISGRTANQPQHF	TGTGCCATCAGTGGGCGGACGGCCAATCAGCCCCAGCATTTT
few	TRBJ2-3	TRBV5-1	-	CASSPSFSTDTQYF	TGCGCCAGCAGCCCTTCTTTCAGCACAGATACGCAGTATTTT
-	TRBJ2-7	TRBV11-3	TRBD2	CASVKREGSYEQYF	TGTGCCAGCGTTAAGCGGGAGGGTTCCTACGAGCAGTACTTC
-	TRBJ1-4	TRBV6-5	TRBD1	CASSYGQGLF	TGTGCCAGCAGCTACGGACAGGGACTTTTT
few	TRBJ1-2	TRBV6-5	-	CASSYSPTFGGSHGYTF	TGTGCCAGCAGTTACTCGCCTACCTTCGGGGGTTCGCATGGCTACACCTTC
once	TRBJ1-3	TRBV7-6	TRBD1	CASSQTGGFGNTIYF	TGTGCCAGCAGCCAGACAGGGGGCTTTGGAAACACCATATATTTT
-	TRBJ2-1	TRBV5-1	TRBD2	CASTRLAGDNEQFF	TGCGCCAGCACAAGACTAGCGGGGGATAATGAGCAGTTCTTC
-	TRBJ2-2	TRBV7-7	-	CASSAAQGMTTGELFF	TGTGCCAGCAGCGCTGCACAGGGAATGACTACCGGGGAGCTGTTTTTT
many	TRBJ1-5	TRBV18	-	CASSPDSLNQPQHF	TGTGCCAGCTCACCAGACAGCCTCAATCAGCCCCAGCATTTT
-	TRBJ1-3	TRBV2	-	CASSPSYSGNTIYF	TGTGCCAGCTCACCAAGCTACTCTGGAAACACCATATATTTT
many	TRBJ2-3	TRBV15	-	CATSRDQDTQYF	TGTGCCACCAGCAGAGATCAAGATACGCAGTATTTT
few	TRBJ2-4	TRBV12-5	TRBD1	CASGLVGTGEHF	TGTGCTAGTGGTTTGGTAGGGACAGGGGAGCACTTC
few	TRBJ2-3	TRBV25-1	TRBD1	CASSAPDGQGARDTQYF	TGTGCCAGCAGTGCCCCCGACGGACAGGGGGCCAGAGATACGCAGTATTTT
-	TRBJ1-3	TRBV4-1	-	CASSQDGRAGNTIYF	TGCGCCAGCAGCCAAGATGGGCGGGCTGGAAACACCATATATTTT
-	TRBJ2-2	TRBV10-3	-	CAISPAWMGELFF	TGTGCCATCAGCCCAGCGTGGATGGGGGAGCTGTTTTTT
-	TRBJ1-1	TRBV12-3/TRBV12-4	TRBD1	CASSPSGGWNTEAFF	TGTGCCAGCAGTCCTTCAGGGGGGTGGAACACTGAAGCTTTCTTT
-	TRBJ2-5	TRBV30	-	CAWSVIRGMQETQYF	TGTGCCTGGAGTGTCATCAGGGGTATGCAAGAGACCCAGTACTTC
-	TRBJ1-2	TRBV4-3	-	CASSQTVGPNYGYTF	TGCGCCAGCAGCCAGACAGTTGGGCCTAACTATGGCTACACCTTC
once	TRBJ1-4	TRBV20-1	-	CSARDPRSDEKLFF	TGCAGTGCTAGAGATCCGCGGTCTGATGAAAAACTGTTTTTT
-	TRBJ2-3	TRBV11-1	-	CASSWGVTDTQYF	TGTGCCAGCAGCTGGGGGGTCACAGATACGCAGTATTTT
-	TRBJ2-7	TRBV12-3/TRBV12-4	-	CASSDGQSYEQYF	TGTGCCAGCAGCGATGGGCAGTCCTACGAGCAGTACTTC
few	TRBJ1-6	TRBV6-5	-	CASSYSSSNPLHF	TGTGCCAGCAGTTACTCGAGTAGCAATCCCCTCCACTTT
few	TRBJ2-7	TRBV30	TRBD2	CAWSVSSGSSYEQYF	TGTGCCTGGAGTGTAAGTAGCGGGAGTTCCTACGAGCAGTACTTC
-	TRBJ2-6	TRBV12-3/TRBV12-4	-	CASRSLPGDGSGANVLTF	TGTGCCAGCAGAAGCCTCCCAGGGGATGGCTCTGGGGCCAACGTCCTGACTTTC
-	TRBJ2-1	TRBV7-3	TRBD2	CASSWVAGGPNEQFF	TGTGCCAGCAGCTGGGTAGCGGGGGGGCCCAATGAGCAGTTCTTC
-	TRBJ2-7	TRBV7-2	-	CASRAAYEQYF	TGTGCCAGCAGGGCCGCCTACGAGCAGTACTTC
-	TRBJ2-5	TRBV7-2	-	CASSPGVVHQETQYF	TGTGCCAGCAGCCCGGGTGTAGTGCACCAAGAGACCCAGTACTTC